Below, 12 T cell receptor beta chains from the same sample are listed, as sequenced in a study of regulatory T cells in long-lasting Graves disease. Time point of the sample: newly diagnosed GD, antithyroid drugs for less than 3 months. Construction of the TCR library relied on RNA isolated from PBMCs. Through Arm-PCR of CDR3 regions and iRepertoire HTBI primers, TCR beta libraries were built. Using its own MiXCR run on the multiplex PCR reads, TCRdb lists one record per CDR3 protein. The data show approximately 230,000 distinct CDR3 sequences, about 17% seen once. This specimen was peripheral blood mononuclear cells (PBMCs), taken at new diagnosis, from a patient treated with antithyroid drugs. The receptors here all came from a female donor with Graves disease.

This clonotype was counted ten times or more. The chain carries TRBV19 and TRBJ2-2, with TRBD2 matching 14 bases. CDR3 length equals 19 residues. Trimming cost V 5 bases and J 5 bases; bases outside gene matches: 13. The germline gives CDR1 LNHDA, CDR2 SQIVND (reference sequence). The CDR3 DNA reads as TGTGCCAGTAGTCGCAGGGGGCTCGGGACTAGCGGGAGAACCGGGGAGCTGTTTTTT. It translates to CASSRRGLGTSGRTGELFF.

This clonotype was seen repeatedly, ten times or more. The chain has TRBV5-6 and TRBJ2-3, with unresolved D. This CDR3 has 14 residues. Germline V gene sequence: CDR1 SGHDT, CDR2 YYEEEE. V lost 2 bases and J 5 bases, leaving 12 bases between the germline ends. The DNA for the CDR3 is TGTGCCAGCAGCTTAGGGTTTAGTGGAGATACGCAGTATTTT. This translates into CASSLGFSGDTQYF.

This clonotype was found a few times. The rearrangement links TRBV5-1 to TRBJ2-7, with unresolved D. The CDR3 is 11 residues long. CDR1 SGHRS and CDR2 YFSETQ come from the germline V gene. V was cut by 3 bases and J by 4 bases, with 5 bases left in between. CDR3 nucleotides: TGCGCCAGCAGCTGGGAATACGAGCAGTACTTC. Its translation: CASSWEYEQYF.

Points on this clonotype: This is likely an artifact of a read error, given a far larger clone one base away. The gene calls are TRBV27 and TRBJ2-3, with 8 positions matching TRBD2. The ends lost 5 bases at V and 0 bases at J; junction bases unmatched: 10. The CDR3 is 17 amino acids. Looked up from germline, CDR1 is MNHEY and CDR2 is SMNVEV (reference sequence). DNA for the CDR3: TGTGCCAGCAGTGATGACACTAGCGGAGCTAGCACAGATACGCAGTATTTT. This encodes CASSDDTSGASTDTQYF.

This clonotype was observed at least ten times. The V gene is TRBV19, the J gene TRBJ2-3; D unclear. The CDR3 has 15 residues. CDR1 is LNHDA, CDR2 SQIVND, per germline (reference sequence). V dropped 3 bases and J dropped 6 bases, with 16 bases sitting between them. CDR3 amino acids: CASSIVVGHGDTQYF. CDR3 coding DNA: TGTGCCAGTAGTATTGTTGTAGGCCACGGGGATACGCAGTATTTT.

This clonotype has a count of ten or more. This chain uses TRBV20-1 with TRBJ1-3, with 10 bases fitting TRBD1. This CDR3 is built from 16 residues. V lost 0 bases, J lost 9 bases, and 11 bases stayed unmatched. The V gene's germline CDR1 is DFQATT and CDR2 SNEGSKA (reference sequence). The CDR3 spells CSARDATGGTGATIYF. DNA of the CDR3: TGCAGTGCTAGAGATGCGACAGGGGGCACCGGCGCCACCATATATTTT.

This clonotype was seen a handful of times. V gene TRBV6-2 or TRBV6-3 combines with J gene TRBJ2-7; 7 bases align to TRBD2. The CDR3 loop spans 13 amino acids. The ends lost 7 bases at V and 5 bases at J; junction bases unmatched: 8. Germline V gives CDR1 MNHEY, CDR2 SVGEGT. The CDR3 protein is CASKRDYGNEQYF. In DNA, the CDR3 is TGTGCCAGCAAAAGGGACTACGGGAACGAGCAGTACTTC.

Worth noting for this clonotype: A much larger clone lies one base from this, so it may be a read error. The J gene is TRBJ2-5, the V gene TRBV11-2; D is unresolved. The CDR3 consists of 14 residues. Per the germline V gene, CDR1 is SGHAT and CDR2 is FQNNGV. The V and J ends lost 3 bases and 4 bases respectively, with 12 bases between them. CDR3: CASSFSHTIETQYF. The CDR3 DNA follows: TGTGCCAGCAGCTTCTCCCATACTATAGAGACCCAGTACTTC. Based on the CDR3 plus reference TRBV11-2 and TRBJ2-5, the full variable domain is EAGVAQSPRYKIIEKRQSVAFWCNPISGHATLYWYQQILGQGPKLLIQFQNNGVVDDSQLPKDRFSAERLKGVDSTLKIQPAKLEDSAVYLCASSFSHTIETQYFGPGTRLLVL.

Regarding this clonotype: A far bigger clonotype differs at one base, so this is likely a read error. CDR3 residues: CPSSLEGGRAGEQFF. The CDR3 DNA reads as TGTCCCAGCAGCTTAGAGGGCGGGAGGGCCGGTGAGCAGTTCTTC. V gene TRBV11-2 combines with J gene TRBJ2-3, with TRBD2 identical over 9 bases. The DNA end is a closer match to TRBJ2-1, so the J assignment may be wrong. CDR3 length: 15 amino acids. Looked up from germline, CDR1 is SGHAT and CDR2 is FQNNGV.

This clonotype was seen many times. This sequence joins TRBV24-1 and TRBJ1-4; a weak D match, TRBD1 (5 bases). Trimming left V 3 bases short and J 0 bases short, with 13 bases between. This CDR3 has 17 residues. Germline CDR1 KGHDR, CDR2 SFDVKD. The CDR3: CATSDGPGVSTNEKLFF. The CDR3 DNA is TGTGCCACCAGTGATGGGCCGGGGGTTTCAACTAATGAAAAACTGTTTTTT.

The sample holds many counts of this clonotype. The chain joins TRBV30 to TRBJ2-3; D gene ambiguous. The germline V gene encodes CDR1 GTSNPN and CDR2 SVGIG (reference sequence). Trimming removed 0 bases from V and 2 bases from J, with 9 bases in between. The CDR3 is 14 residues long. The CDR3 DNA follows: TGTGCCTGGAGTGTAGAACCAGACACAGATACGCAGTATTTT. Protein product: CAWSVEPDTDTQYF.

In the case of this clonotype: This may be a read error: a much more frequent sequence differs by one nucleotide. In this CDR3 the conserved last residue, phenylalanine or tryptophan, is missing, so a read error is likely. V is TRBV6-1 and J is TRBJ2-1; 9 nucleotides line up with TRBD2. Germline lookup yields CDR1 MNHNS and CDR2 SASEGT. This CDR3 is built from 14 residues. With V trimmed by 10 bases and J by 3 bases, 7 bases remained unmatched. CDR3 protein: CATRKLAGYNEQFL. CDR3 sequence (DNA): TGTGCCACTAGGAAACTAGCGGGCTACAATGAGCAGTTCCTC.